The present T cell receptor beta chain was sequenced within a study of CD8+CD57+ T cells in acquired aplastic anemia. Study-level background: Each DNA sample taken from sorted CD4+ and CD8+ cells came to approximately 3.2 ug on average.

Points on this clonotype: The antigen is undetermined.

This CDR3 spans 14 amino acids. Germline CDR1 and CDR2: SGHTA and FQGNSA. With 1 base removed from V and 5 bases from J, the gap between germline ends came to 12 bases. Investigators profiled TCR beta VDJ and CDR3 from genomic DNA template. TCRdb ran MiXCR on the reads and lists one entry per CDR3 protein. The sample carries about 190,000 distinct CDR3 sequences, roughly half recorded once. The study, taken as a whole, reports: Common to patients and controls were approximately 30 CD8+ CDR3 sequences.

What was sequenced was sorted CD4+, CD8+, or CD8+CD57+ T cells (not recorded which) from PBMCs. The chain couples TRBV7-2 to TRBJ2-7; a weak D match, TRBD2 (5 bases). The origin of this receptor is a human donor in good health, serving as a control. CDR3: CASSLERGNDEQYV. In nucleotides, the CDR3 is TGTGCCAGCAGCTTAGAGAGAGGGAATGACGAGCAGTACGTC.